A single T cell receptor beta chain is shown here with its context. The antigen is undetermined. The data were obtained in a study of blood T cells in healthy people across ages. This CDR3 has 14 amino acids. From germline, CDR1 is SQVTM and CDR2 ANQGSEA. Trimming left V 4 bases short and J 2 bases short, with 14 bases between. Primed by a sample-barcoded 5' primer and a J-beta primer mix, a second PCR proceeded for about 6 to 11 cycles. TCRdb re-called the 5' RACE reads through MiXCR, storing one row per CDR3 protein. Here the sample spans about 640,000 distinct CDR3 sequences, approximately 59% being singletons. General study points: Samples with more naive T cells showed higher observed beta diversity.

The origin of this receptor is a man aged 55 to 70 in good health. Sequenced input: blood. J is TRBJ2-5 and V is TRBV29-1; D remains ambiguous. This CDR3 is CSVVGSRLQETQYF. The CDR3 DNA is TGCAGCGTTGTGGGGTCTAGACTTCAAGAGACCCAGTACTTC.